This record covers a single T cell receptor (beta chain). This clonotype was counted only a few times. There is no known antigen for this receptor. No quality values exist for individual bases; no much larger clone is one base distant. The data were taken from a study of T-cell reconstitution after alpha-beta-depleted transplantation in children (TCRdb year 2016). Context from the whole study: T-cell immune reconstitution after TCRalphabeta/CD19-depleted allogeneic hematopoietic cell transplantation in children was quantitatively tracked in the study by means of TCR repertoire profiling.

Library creation used PCR. The sequencer was an Illumina HiSeq 2500. TCR libraries were prepared with molecular barcoding, using unique molecular identifiers to normalize TCRbeta repertoire quantification. TCRdb's own reprocessing of the public reads used fastp at Q25 and MiXCR and kept productive beta chains. Under each unique CDR3 protein, matching rows form one entry showing the most common genes and DNA. Within this sample are approximately 800,000 distinct CDR3 sequences, with 15% to 20% of them counted one time only. Approximately 5% of the sample is in the top ten clones. Spanning cysteine to phenylalanine, the CDR3 consists of 15 amino acids. Of all the DNA, just the CDR3 is kept, 45 bases in frame from base 1. The junction carries 12 bases between V and J, which are trimmed by 0 bases and 4 bases respectively. The CDR1 and CDR2 encoded by the germline V gene (reference sequence) are DFQATT and SNEGSKA.

The research as a whole found: Apparently early alphabetaT-cell count recovery about two months after transplant reportedly relied on only several hundred rapidly expanded clones derived from non-depleted graft cells. In some patients, high TCRbeta diversity at day 60 was attributed to recipient T cells and intrathymic progenitors that had survived conditioning. Over the following months the frequencies of hyperexpanded clones went down, and after one year T-cell counts and TCRbeta diversity were mostly credited to newly produced T cells.

The treatment or condition tag for this specimen amounts to: allogeneic hematopoietic cell transplantation with graft depleted of TCRalphabeta T cells and CD19 B cells. The transplant recipients were children given TCRalphabeta/CD19-depleted allogeneic hematopoietic cell grafts. The chain was built from TRBV20-1 and TRBJ2-2, and possibly TRBD1, on 5 matching bases. The TCR originated in a male patient under 18 who had a stem cell transplant for acute lymphoblastic leukemia, so the T cells may come from the graft donor. This specimen consisted of PBMCs, mostly from graft donor cells, obtained 360 days after TCRalphabeta/CD19-depleted stem cell transplant. The CDR3 sequence is CSARDAQQATGELFF. The base sequence is TGCAGTGCTAGAGATGCTCAACAGGCCACCGGGGAGCTGTTTTTT.